This TCR beta chain was recovered during a study of cytotoxic CD8 clonotypes in ibrutinib-treated CLL. Background on the study: Results showed 24 partial and 2 complete responses; following median 68 months, around 14 remained remitted, roughly 12 advanced. Treatment had run for a median about twelve months, range 6 to 36, when response samples were taken.

Study observations and caveats: Baseline levels of clonality went above those of age-matched healthy donors and moved with circulating CD8+ T-cell counts.

Germline V gives CDR1 SEHNR, CDR2 FQNEAQ (reference sequence). Deletions cut 5 bases from V and 2 bases from J, with 10 bases between. The CDR3 loop spans 14 amino acids. This clone has more than one count but fewer than ten. The antigen is unknown. Only in-frame clones appear in the TCRdb table, and some are missing; sequencing was by immunoSEQ multiplex PCR. This sample carries under 150,000 clones, 80% of them seen once, and the ten largest clones take roughly 7.6%. The chain is built from TRBV7-9 and TRBJ2-1, with unresolved D. The source is a human donor with chronic lymphocytic leukemia. The specimen was PBMCs, collected after 36 months of ibrutinib treatment. The CDR3 loop reads CASSQSTTYNEQFF. CDR3 nucleotide sequence: TGTGCCAGCAGCCAGAGCACAACCTACAATGAGCAGTTCTTC.